Listed below are T cell receptor beta chains from one sample, sequenced in a study of blood T cell repertoires in COVID-19. TCRdb keeps only in-frame clones here, not all; method: immunoSEQ multiplex PCR. The data show some 90,000 clones, roughly 90% seen once. Material: peripheral blood. The origin of the receptors is a man older than 75 with active or convalescent COVID-19. CDR3s include the opening cysteine and the closing phenylalanine or tryptophan. D genes are given only for firm matches. For some rows the clone size is stated as once, few or many, or as a class when expanded; others skip it.

D gene: TRBD1
J gene: TRBJ2-7
clone size: -
V gene: TRBV6-2/TRBV6-3
CDR3 protein: CASSLLPGQGLQYF
CDR3 DNA: TGTGCCAGCAGTCTTCTCCCGGGACAGGGATTACAGTACTTC

D gene: -
J gene: TRBJ1-4
clone size: -
V gene: TRBV10-3
CDR3 protein: CAISDPGINEKLFF
CDR3 DNA: TGTGCCATCAGCGACCCGGGAATTAATGAAAAACTGTTTTTT

D gene: TRBD2
J gene: TRBJ2-1
clone size: -
V gene: TRBV6-2/TRBV6-3
CDR3 protein: CASSYDGTSGNYNEQFF
CDR3 DNA: TGTGCCAGCAGTTACGACGGGACTAGCGGGAATTACAATGAGCAGTTCTTC

D gene: TRBD1
J gene: TRBJ1-1
clone size: -
V gene: TRBV28
CDR3 protein: CASSMAGGTEAFF
CDR3 DNA: TGTGCCAGCAGTATGGCAGGGGGCACTGAAGCTTTCTTT

D gene: -
J gene: TRBJ2-1
clone size: few
V gene: TRBV12-3/TRBV12-4
CDR3 protein: CASSLVDEQFF
CDR3 DNA: TGTGCCAGCAGTTTAGTCGATGAGCAGTTCTTC

D gene: -
J gene: TRBJ2-3
clone size: -
V gene: TRBV9
CDR3 protein: CASSVKGFTDTQYF
CDR3 DNA: TGTGCCAGCAGCGTAAAGGGGTTCACAGATACGCAGTATTTT

D gene: TRBD1
J gene: TRBJ2-2
clone size: -
V gene: TRBV18
CDR3 protein: CASSTPTGGGNGELFF
CDR3 DNA: TGTGCCAGCTCAACCCCGACAGGGGGCGGAAACGGGGAGCTGTTTTTT

D gene: TRBD1
J gene: TRBJ1-4
clone size: -
V gene: TRBV30
CDR3 protein: CAWSSPGQGPAANEKLFF
CDR3 DNA: TGTGCCTGGAGTTCCCCGGGACAGGGGCCAGCGGCTAATGAAAAACTGTTTTTT

D gene: TRBD1
J gene: TRBJ1-1
clone size: -
V gene: TRBV5-6
CDR3 protein: CASSTGQGGGTEAFF
CDR3 DNA: TGTGCCAGCAGCACCGGACAGGGAGGTGGAACTGAAGCTTTCTTT

D gene: -
J gene: TRBJ2-1
clone size: -
V gene: TRBV6-1
CDR3 protein: CASSELGVTYNEQFF
CDR3 DNA: TGTGCCAGCAGTGAGTTAGGGGTAACCTACAATGAGCAGTTCTTC

D gene: -
J gene: TRBJ1-4
clone size: -
V gene: TRBV6-1
CDR3 protein: CASSEERAAGEKLFF
CDR3 DNA: TGTGCCAGCAGTGAGGAGAGGGCGGCTGGTGAAAAACTGTTTTTT

D gene: TRBD2
J gene: TRBJ2-7
clone size: -
V gene: TRBV5-4
CDR3 protein: CASSREGSAGHYEQYF
CDR3 DNA: TGTGCCAGCAGCCGGGAGGGGAGCGCAGGCCACTACGAGCAGTACTTC

D gene: TRBD2
J gene: TRBJ2-5
clone size: few
V gene: TRBV6-2/TRBV6-3
CDR3 protein: CASSYSRTSGGFQETQYF
CDR3 DNA: TGTGCCAGCAGTTACTCGCGGACTAGCGGGGGCTTCCAAGAGACCCAGTACTTC

D gene: TRBD1
J gene: TRBJ1-3
clone size: -
V gene: TRBV19
CDR3 protein: CASRRDRSSGNTIYF
CDR3 DNA: TGTGCCAGTAGAAGGGACAGGAGCTCTGGAAACACCATATATTTT

D gene: TRBD2
J gene: TRBJ2-2
clone size: once
V gene: TRBV7-3
CDR3 protein: CASSLGGRAPGELFF
CDR3 DNA: TGTGCCAGCAGCCTCGGCGGGAGGGCCCCCGGGGAGCTGTTTTTT

D gene: -
J gene: TRBJ2-1
clone size: -
V gene: TRBV19
CDR3 protein: CASSIGLALLNEQFF
CDR3 DNA: TGTGCCAGTAGTATCGGGCTAGCCCTCCTCAATGAGCAGTTCTTC